The T cell receptor beta chain under discussion was sequenced for a study of T cell responses to AZD1222 COVID-19 vaccine. Whole-study results and caveats: Close to half of all spike-specific TCRs reportedly target regions of the variants that are unmutated. Females made up more of the donors, who were largely white British, and clonal diversity may have come out too low.

On this clone: Its antigen is unknown.

This CDR3 has 15 residues. V lost 4 bases and J lost 6, with 19 bases in between. CDR1 and CDR2 from the germline V gene are LNHDA and SQIVND (reference sequence). Some clones are missing from TCRdb's copy, which holds only in-frame ones; the method was immunoSEQ multiplex PCR. This sample's clone table lists 150,000 or so clones. The sequence was collected from an adult in good health. The sample comprised peripheral blood. V and J are TRBV19 and TRBJ2-7; a weak D match, TRBD2 (5 bases). CDR3 nucleotide sequence: TGTGCCAGTAGTACCCCACACGGGGTTACCACCGAGCAGTACTTC. Protein product: CASSTPHGVTTEQYF.